This record looks at one TCR beta chain sequence and its context. Its antigen is as yet unknown. The germline V and J ends were trimmed by 2 bases and 6 bases, with 7 bases remaining between them. The CDR3 spans 11 residues. CDR1 and CDR2 (germline): GTSNPN, SVGIG (reference sequence). Researchers ran the PCR with 60 Vbeta and 13 Jbeta primers. Repertoires were generated with immunoSEQ multiplex PCR, while TCRdb's copy carries only in-frame clones and drops some. The data contain 55,000 to 85,000 clones, approximately 75% of them singletons. The entry originates in a study of cytomegalovirus exposure and HLA in healthy donors. Study-wide results and caveats: HLA restriction was apparent for most CMV-associated TCR beta chains in a later analysis.

The clonotype comes from a woman in her forties in good health and CMV-seropositive. The V gene is TRBV30, the J gene TRBJ1-2; tentative D call: TRBD1 (5 bases). The sequenced material came from PBMCs. The DNA of the CDR3 is TGTGCCTGGAGTTGGGGGGATGGCTACACCTTC. It encodes CAWSWGDGYTF.